One sample yielded the 17 T cell receptor beta chains listed below, sequenced in a study of blood T cells in healthy people across ages. A J-beta primer mix and a sample-barcoded 5' primer were used in a second PCR of about 7 to 12 cycles. TCRdb passed the 5' RACE reads through MiXCR, listing each CDR3 protein once. The table includes 1.5 million to 2 million distinct CDR3 sequences, roughly 27% detected once. Specimen: blood. These receptors originate from a woman in her twenties or thirties in good health.

The genes are TRBV10-1 and TRBJ1-2; D gene ambiguous. The CDR3 length is 13 residues. Looked up from germline, CDR1 is WNHNN and CDR2 is SYGVQD (reference sequence). V was shortened by 6 bases and J by 4 bases, with 12 bases between the two germline ends. DNA for the CDR3: TGCGCCAGCAGCCCTGGACGGCGCTATGGCTACACCTTC. Translated, it gives CASSPGRRYGYTF.

This clonotype was observed a few times. This chain links TRBV5-5 with TRBJ1-4; 9 bases match TRBD1. Per the germline V gene, CDR1 is SGHKS and CDR2 is YYEKEE (reference sequence). The V segment lost 0 bases and the J segment 7 bases; nucleotides outside the gene matches: 7. The length of the CDR3 is 16 residues. The CDR3 is CASSLVTGGAGEKLFF. The CDR3 DNA reads as TGTGCCAGCAGCTTGGTCACAGGGGGCGCGGGTGAAAAACTGTTTTTT.

In this sample, this clonotype turned up a few times. The chain is built from TRBV5-1 and TRBJ2-1; D gene unclear. The germline CDR1 and CDR2 sequences are SGHRS and YFSETQ. This CDR3 spans 14 amino acids. Trimming pared 0 bases from V and 8 bases from J, leaving 12 bases between. The CDR3 nucleotides read TGCGCCAGCAGCTTGGCCATGCAGGCTGATGAGCAGTTCTTC. It encodes CASSLAMQADEQFF.

The J gene is TRBJ1-1, the V gene TRBV29-1, with D possibly TRBD1 on 5 matching bases. V was clipped by 1 base and J by 10 bases, with 19 bases between them. The CDR3 runs to 14 residues. The germline V gene encodes CDR1 SQVTM and CDR2 ANQGSEA. The chain's CDR3 is CSVEGPGLSKGAFF. The CDR3 region has the DNA TGCAGCGTTGAAGGACCGGGACTTAGTAAGGGAGCTTTCTTT.

V and J are TRBV15 and TRBJ1-6; D unclear. Per the germline V gene, CDR1 is LNHNV and CDR2 is YYDKDF (reference sequence). V lost 4 bases, J lost 12 bases, and 10 bases lay in between. This CDR3 has 12 amino acids. The CDR3 sequence: CATSTLKGPLHF. The CDR3 coding sequence is TGTGCCACCAGCACGCTTAAGGGACCCCTCCACTTT.

This clonotype turned up a few times. The chain links TRBV6-6 to TRBJ2-7; D unresolved. Germline V CDR1 and CDR2: MNHNY, SVGAGI (reference sequence). The CDR3 length is 17 residues. Between the trimmed V and J ends, which lost 2 bases and 0 bases, there was a span of 17 bases. The CDR3 DNA reads as TGTGCCAGCAGTTACAAAGGCGGAAGAACCAGCTCCTACGAGCAGTACTTC. Its protein is CASSYKGGRTSSYEQYF.

This clonotype was seen only a few times. V is TRBV10-3 and J is TRBJ2-5, with TRBD2 as a possible D gene (6 bases). The length of the CDR3 is 13 residues. Germline V lookup: CDR1 ENHRY, CDR2 SYGVKD. The ends were cut back, 0 bases at V and 4 bases at J, with 6 bases in the middle. CDR3 residues: CAISESGRETQYF. CDR3 bases: TGTGCCATCAGTGAGTCCGGGAGAGAGACCCAGTACTTC.

The rearrangement links TRBV20-1 to TRBJ2-1; the D gene is possibly TRBD2 (5 bases). The ends were cut back, 2 bases at V and 9 bases at J, with 11 bases in the middle. CDR1 and CDR2 from the germline V gene are DFQATT and SNEGSKA (reference sequence). The CDR3 length is 12 residues. CDR3: CSARREKGEQFF. CDR3 DNA: TGCAGTGCTAGAAGGGAGAAGGGTGAGCAGTTCTTC.

This clonotype was recorded a few times. J is TRBJ1-1 and V is TRBV4-1; no firm D call. The CDR3 runs 16 residues. Germline V CDR1 and CDR2: MGHRA, YSYEKL. V shed 0 bases and J shed 0 bases, with 11 bases lying between them. CDR3 coding DNA: TGCGCCAGCAGCCAAGAGGTAGCTAAGGTGAACACTGAAGCTTTCTTT. This translates into CASSQEVAKVNTEAFF.

The V gene is TRBV7-9, the J gene TRBJ2-1, with D unresolved. Germline V lookup: CDR1 SEHNR, CDR2 FQNEAQ (reference sequence). The CDR3 totals 12 residues. V was shortened by 4 bases and J by 5 bases, with 6 bases between the two germline ends. The CDR3 is CASSSIDNEQFF. CDR3 coding DNA: TGTGCCAGCAGCTCGATAGACAATGAGCAGTTCTTC.

V usage is TRBV20-1 and J usage is TRBJ2-1, with 8 bases identical to TRBD2. Germline V lookup: CDR1 DFQATT, CDR2 SNEGSKA (reference sequence). J was trimmed by 6 bases and V by 6 bases; bases with no gene match: 10. The CDR3 runs 14 residues. The CDR3 nucleotides read TGCAGTGCCGGCACCGGGACTAGTCTCAATGAGCAGTTCTTC. Its translation is CSAGTGTSLNEQFF.

The table lists this clonotype with a few counts. The V gene is TRBV20-1, the J gene TRBJ2-1, with 7 bases lining up with TRBD2. The CDR3 totals 16 residues. The J segment lost 0 bases and the V segment lost 0 bases, leaving 5 bases of the junction unmatched. Germline V gene data show CDR1 as DFQATT and CDR2 as SNEGSKA (reference sequence). The CDR3 DNA is TGCAGTGCTAGAGATGCTAGCGGAAGCTCCTACAATGAGCAGTTCTTC. Its protein product is CSARDASGSSYNEQFF.

In this sample, this clonotype turned up many times. It is unclear where the CDR3 begins or ends on the DNA, so no DNA is shown, and the CDR3 is as TCRdb lists it. The chain carries TRBV29-1 and TRBJ2-1; the table gives TRBD2 as D, unverified against the DNA. The CDR3 has 18 amino acids, counting both end residues. Germline V gene lookup returns CDR1 SQVTM and CDR2 ANQGSEA. The CDR3 loop is CSASPNEQFFGRGNEQFF.

The chain joins TRBV12-3 or TRBV12-4 to TRBJ2-7; 9 bases map to TRBD1. V gave up 5 bases and J gave up 6 bases; unmatched junction bases: 11. CDR3 length: 15 amino acids. This chain's CDR3 is CASSGPGQGPLEQYF. The DNA of the CDR3 is TGTGCCAGCAGTGGGCCGGGACAGGGCCCGCTCGAGCAGTACTTC.

The chain links TRBV9 to TRBJ2-5; either TRBD1 or TRBD2 may fit D (5 bases each). Germline assignment: CDR1 SGDLS and CDR2 YYNGEE. This CDR3 region has 17 residues. Trimming took 3 bases from V and 0 from J, leaving 18 bases between them. CDR3 region: CASSGDIGRDDQETQYF. The DNA for the CDR3 is TGTGCCAGCAGCGGAGACATCGGACGGGACGACCAAGAGACCCAGTACTTC.

A remark on this clonotype: A much larger clone lies a single base off, so this may be a read error. The J gene is TRBJ2-1, the V gene TRBV20-1; D tentatively fits TRBD1 or TRBD2 (5 bases each). The CDR3 sequence is 16 residues long. Germline CDR1 reads DFQATT; CDR2 reads SNEGSKA (reference sequence). V was clipped by 7 bases and J by 0 bases, with 19 bases between them. DNA of the CDR3: TGCAGTGTCTCGGGACCCCGAACGAGCTCCTACAATGAGCAGTTCTTC. This encodes CSVSGPRTSSYNEQFF.

The V gene is TRBV6-6, the J gene TRBJ2-1; D is perhaps TRBD1 (6 bases). The CDR3 is made up of 16 amino acids. Germline V gene sequence: CDR1 MNHNY, CDR2 SVGAGI (reference sequence). V lost 4 bases to trimming and J lost 0 bases, with 13 bases between them. CDR3 protein: CASSSGTQVSYNEQFF. The DNA for the CDR3 is TGTGCCAGCAGTTCAGGGACACAAGTCTCCTACAATGAGCAGTTCTTC.